This passage covers 10 T cell receptor beta chains from one sample sequenced in a study of OX40 agonist ivuxolimab in advanced cancers. Produced via immunoSEQ multiplex PCR; TCRdb's table is partial and in-frame only. This repertoire shows about 46,000 clones, 70% to 85% found once; its top ten account for less than 2%. The sample here was CD4+ or CD8+ T cells sorted from blood, taken in a trial of the OX40 agonist ivuxolimab. Receptor source: an adult with an advanced solid tumor such as melanoma, head and neck, liver or kidney cancer.

The chain has TRBV7-9 and TRBJ1-2; weak D call: TRBD1 (5 bases). The germline V and J ends were trimmed by 5 bases and 4 bases, with 11 bases remaining between them. Germline CDR1 and CDR2: SEHNR and FQNEAQ (reference sequence). The CDR3 totals 13 residues. In DNA form, the CDR3 reads TGTGCCAGCAGCCCCGCGGGGGTCTATGGCTACACCTTC. It encodes CASSPAGVYGYTF.

This chain uses TRBV5-5 with TRBJ2-3; D gene unclear. Germline CDR1 reads SGHKS; CDR2 reads YYEKEE (reference sequence). Trimming shortened V by 8 bases and J by 2 bases, and 12 bases separated the two germline ends. The length of the CDR3 is 13 residues. CDR3 in amino acids: CASHTGYTDTQYF. In nucleotides, the CDR3 is TGTGCCAGTCACACTGGTTACACAGATACGCAGTATTTT.

This clone has more than one count but fewer than ten. The chain uses TRBV14 and TRBJ2-1; D is undetermined. The CDR3 has 13 amino acids. V was clipped by 2 bases and J by 10 bases, with 12 bases between them. Germline V CDR1 and CDR2: SGHDN, FVKESK. Here the CDR3 DNA reads TGTGCCAGCAGCCAAAGCGCACAGACCGAGCAGTTCTTC. Encoded protein: CASSQSAQTEQFF.

V usage is TRBV12-5 and J usage is TRBJ2-2; TRBD1 matches at 10 bases. This CDR3 has 18 amino acids. J was trimmed by 1 base and V by 5 bases; bases with no gene match: 10. Per the germline V gene, CDR1 is LGHNT and CDR2 is FRNRAP. This CDR3 reads CASGGTGTGALNTGELFF. CDR3 DNA: TGTGCTAGTGGTGGGACCGGGACAGGGGCACTGAACACCGGGGAGCTGTTTTTT.

The chain couples TRBV9 to TRBJ2-7; D is possibly TRBD2 (6 bases). Trimming took 2 bases from V and 4 from J, leaving 7 bases between them. This CDR3 has 12 amino acids. The germline V gene encodes CDR1 SGDLS and CDR2 YYNGEE. The DNA of the CDR3 is TGTGCCAGCAGCGTGGGACTTTACGAGCAGTACTTC. Its protein product is CASSVGLYEQYF.

The rearrangement joins TRBV11-3 to TRBJ2-2; no clear D. With 3 bases removed from V and 5 bases from J, the gap between germline ends came to 7 bases. Germline V CDR1 and CDR2: SGHNT, YENEEA. CDR3 length: 13 amino acids. The CDR3 loop is CASSFEATGELFF. In nucleotides, the CDR3 is TGTGCCAGCAGCTTTGAGGCTACCGGGGAGCTGTTTTTT. The whole variable domain, remainder taken from reference TRBV11-3 and TRBJ2-2, is EAGVVQSPRYKIIEKKQPVAFWCNPISGHNTLYWYLQNLGQGPELLIRYENEEAVDDSQLPKDRFSAERLKGVDSTLKIQPAELGDSAVYLCASSFEATGELFFGEGSRLTVL.

The CDR3 spells CASSLWQGRNYGYTF. The CDR3 nucleotides are TGTGCCAGCAGCTTGTGGCAGGGCAGAAACTATGGCTACACCTTC. The chain combines TRBV7-2 with TRBJ1-2; tentative D call: TRBD1 (5 bases). Per germline, CDR1 SGHTA and CDR2 FQGNSA. Trimming shortened V by 3 bases and J by 2 bases, and 13 bases separated the two germline ends. CDR3 size: 15 residues. The whole variable domain, remainder taken from reference TRBV7-2 and TRBJ1-2, is GAGVSQSPSNKVTEKGKDVELRCDPISGHTALYWYRQSLGQGLEFLIYFQGNSAPDKSGLPSDRFSAERTGGSVSTLTIQRTQQEDSAVYLCASSLWQGRNYGYTFGSGTRLTVV.

The chain uses TRBV7-3 and TRBJ2-7; D unclear. Between the trimmed V and J ends, which lost 0 bases and 5 bases, there was a span of 5 bases. Germline V gene sequence: CDR1 SGHTA, CDR2 FQGTGA. The CDR3 has 12 amino acids. The CDR3 loop is CASSLTGNEQYF. CDR3 coding DNA: TGTGCCAGCAGCTTAACGGGTAACGAGCAGTACTTC.

The rearrangement links TRBV5-6 to TRBJ2-4, with TRBD1 as a possible D gene (5 bases). The germline V gene encodes CDR1 SGHDT and CDR2 YYEEEE. The CDR3 length is 14 residues. The ends were cut back, 3 bases at V and 5 bases at J, with 12 bases in the middle. The CDR3 loop is CASSSARGQNIQYF. The CDR3 nucleotides are TGTGCCAGCAGCTCCGCTAGGGGCCAAAACATTCAGTACTTC.

This clone has just one count. V usage is TRBV5-4 and J usage is TRBJ1-2; D unresolved. CDR3 size: 15 residues. Germline CDR1 SGHNT, CDR2 YYREEE (reference sequence). V was shortened by 0 bases and J by 1 base, with 10 bases between the two germline ends. The CDR3 sequence is CASSLVGQVNYGYTF. The CDR3 DNA follows: TGTGCCAGCAGCTTGGTTGGCCAGGTTAACTATGGCTACACCTTC.